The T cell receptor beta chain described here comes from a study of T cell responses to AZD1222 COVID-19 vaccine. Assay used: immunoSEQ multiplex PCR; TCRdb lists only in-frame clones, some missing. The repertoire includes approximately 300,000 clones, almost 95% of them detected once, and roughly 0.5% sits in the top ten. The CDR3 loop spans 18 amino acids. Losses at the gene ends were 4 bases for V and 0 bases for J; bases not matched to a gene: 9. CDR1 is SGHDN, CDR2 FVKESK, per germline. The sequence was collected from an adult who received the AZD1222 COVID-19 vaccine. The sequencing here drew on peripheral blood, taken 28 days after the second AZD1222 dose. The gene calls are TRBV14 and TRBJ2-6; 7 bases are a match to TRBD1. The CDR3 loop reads CASSPKGATSSGANVLTF. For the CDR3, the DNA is TGTGCCAGCAGCCCAAAGGGGGCCACCTCCTCTGGGGCCAACGTCCTGACTTTC.